A single sample is the source of the 23 T cell receptor beta chains below, sequenced in a study of identical twins. TCRdb passed the 5' RACE reads through MiXCR, listing each CDR3 protein once. The table records about 520,000 distinct CDR3 sequences, less than 25% of them present only once. The data were also submitted as part of a second study, on T cells expressing NK-cell markers.

Sequenced input: CD4+ T cells sorted from blood. The receptors were sampled from a woman under 30 in good health.

The rearrangement links TRBV10-3 to TRBJ1-1; D unclear. CDR1 and CDR2 (germline): ENHRY, SYGVKD. V lost 7 bases to trimming and J lost 6 bases, with 12 bases between them. CDR3 length equals 12 residues. The CDR3 region has the DNA TGTGCCATCATGGCGCAGTTAGCTGAAGCTTTCTTT. It translates to CAIMAQLAEAFF.

This clonotype was seen only a few times. The chain links TRBV20-1 to TRBJ2-3, with D perhaps matching TRBD1 (6 bases). This CDR3 is 15 amino acids long. Germline CDR1 and CDR2: DFQATT and SNEGSKA (reference sequence). V lost 4 bases and J lost 1, with 15 bases in between. The CDR3 nucleotides read TGCAGTGCTATCAAGGGGGTATTCGGCACAGATACGCAGTATTTT. It encodes CSAIKGVFGTDTQYF.

V gene TRBV12-3 or TRBV12-4 combines with J gene TRBJ2-3; TRBD2 matches 14 bases. V dropped 4 bases and J dropped 2; count of bases not matched to a gene: 5. This CDR3 contains 17 residues. The CDR3 sequence: CASSSGLAGGYTDTQYF. The CDR3, as DNA: TGTGCCAGCAGTTCCGGACTAGCGGGGGGTTACACAGATACGCAGTATTTT.

This clonotype was seen more than once but under ten times. The CDR3 DNA sequence: TGCGCCAGCAGCCAGGCTGTCCCCTACGAGCAGTACTTC. This gives the protein CASSQAVPYEQYF. The J gene is TRBJ2-7, the V gene TRBV4-3; D is unclear. This CDR3 is built from 13 residues. The germline V and J ends were trimmed by 3 bases and 2 bases, with 8 bases remaining between them. The germline V gene encodes CDR1 LGHNA and CDR2 YSLEER.

This clonotype was observed a handful of times. The V and J genes are TRBV7-8 and TRBJ1-3; TRBD1 matches 7 bases. CDR3 length: 15 residues. With 5 bases clipped from V and 4 bases from J, the junction kept 8 bases outside the gene matches. Germline CDR1 SGHVS, CDR2 FQNEAQ. The CDR3 nucleotides read TGTGCCAGCAGCCCCCAGGGGGGGCCAGGAAACACCATATATTTT. Its protein is CASSPQGGPGNTIYF.

This clonotype showed up just a few times. The chain links TRBV12-3 or TRBV12-4 to TRBJ2-1, with TRBD2 matching 8 bases. There are 20 residues in the CDR3. V lost 8 bases, J lost 0 bases, and 21 bases stayed unmatched. The CDR3 DNA sequence: TGTGCCAGCGGGTCGGGGTCACTAGCGGTTGACCTTAGCTCCTACAATGAGCAGTTCTTC. Translating gives CASGSGSLAVDLSSYNEQFF.

This clonotype was counted a few times. The rearrangement joins TRBV12-3 or TRBV12-4 to TRBJ2-7; 7 bases align to TRBD2. The CDR3 loop spans 15 amino acids. The junction had 5 bases not matched to a gene; V was cut back by 3 bases and J by 0 bases. CDR3: CASSFRGVPSYEQYF. CDR3 bases: TGTGCCAGCAGTTTTCGGGGGGTACCCTCCTACGAGCAGTACTTC.

There are a few counts of this clonotype. This chain links TRBV7-9 with TRBJ2-3; a possible D gene is TRBD2 (6 bases). The CDR3 sequence is 16 residues long. V lost 2 bases and J lost 6, with 18 bases in between. The germline V gene has CDR1 SEHNR and CDR2 FQNEAQ (reference sequence). CDR3 DNA: TGTGCCAGCAGCTTACCGCGCGGGGTCACCGGGGATACGCAGTATTTT. Its translation: CASSLPRGVTGDTQYF.

The chain carries TRBV20-1 and TRBJ2-7; unclear D gene. Germline V CDR1 and CDR2: DFQATT, SNEGSKA (reference sequence). This CDR3 is 13 amino acids long. With 5 bases removed from V and 3 bases from J, the gap between germline ends came to 14 bases. CDR3 sequence reads: CSAATELDYEQYF. The CDR3 nucleotides read TGCAGTGCTGCCACCGAGTTAGACTACGAGCAGTACTTC.

The J gene is TRBJ2-2, the V gene TRBV6-5; D possibly uses TRBD1 or TRBD2 (6 bases each). This CDR3 is 17 amino acids long. The germline V gene has CDR1 MNHEY and CDR2 SVGAGI. The ends were cut back, 0 bases at V and 3 bases at J, with 14 bases in the middle. The CDR3 coding sequence is TGTGCCAGCAGTTACTCGATCGGGGGCGGTTACACCGGGGAGCTGTTTTTT. Protein sequence: CASSYSIGGGYTGELFF.

This clonotype showed up many times. The J gene is TRBJ2-7, the V gene TRBV20-1; 7 bases match TRBD2. The CDR3 has 14 residues. Germline V CDR1 and CDR2: DFQATT, SNEGSKA (reference sequence). The J segment lost 1 base and the V segment lost 4 bases, leaving 7 bases of the junction unmatched. The CDR3 sequence: CSAKWGGSSYEQYF. The DNA for the CDR3 is TGCAGTGCTAAATGGGGGGGTTCGTCCTACGAGCAGTACTTC.

The CDR3 DNA sequence: TGTGCCAGCAGCCATGAGGGCGGGAGGGCCACGGAGACCCAGTACTTC. This encodes CASSHEGGRATETQYF. The rearrangement uses TRBV4-2 and TRBJ2-5; 9 bases match TRBD2. Germline-derived CDR1 and CDR2 are LGHNA and YNFKEQ. The CDR3 has 16 amino acids. The ends lost 3 bases at V and 5 bases at J; junction bases unmatched: 10.

This chain connects TRBV5-1 to TRBJ2-2, with D possibly matching TRBD1 (6 bases). The V end was cut by 4 bases, the J end by 5 bases, with 9 bases between. This CDR3 is 13 amino acids long. CDR1 and CDR2 (germline): SGHRS, YFSETQ. The CDR3 DNA reads as TGCGCCAGCAGCCCGGACAGAACCGGGGAGCTGTTTTTT. This translates into CASSPDRTGELFF.

This chain links TRBV12-3 or TRBV12-4 with TRBJ1-2; D possibly corresponds to TRBD1 (5 bases). This CDR3 has 14 amino acids. Trimming removed 2 bases from V and 8 bases from J, with 15 bases in between. CDR3 nucleotides: TGTGCCAGCAGTTTATCGGGGCCTGGTAAGGGCTACACCTTC. Encoded protein: CASSLSGPGKGYTF.

This clonotype was counted between two and nine times. V and J are TRBV9 and TRBJ1-6; D ambiguous. From germline, CDR1 is SGDLS and CDR2 YYNGEE. V gave up 0 bases and J gave up 10 bases, with 14 bases separating them. The CDR3 length is 15 residues. This CDR3 reads CASSVGARVGSPLHF. The CDR3 coding sequence is TGTGCCAGCAGCGTAGGGGCGAGGGTAGGCTCACCCCTCCACTTT.

The chain recombines TRBV5-1 with TRBJ1-4; 7 nucleotides line up with TRBD1. CDR1 is SGHRS and CDR2 is YFSETQ in the germline V gene. This CDR3 spans 14 amino acids. J lost 4 bases, V lost 2 bases, and 2 bases had no gene match. CDR3 in amino acids: CASSFHRGNEKLFF. The CDR3 region has the DNA TGCGCCAGCAGCTTTCACAGGGGTAATGAAAAACTGTTTTTT.

This clonotype was observed a few times. The CDR3 loop is CASSHPDRVNSPLHF. The CDR3 coding sequence is TGCGCCAGCAGCCACCCCGACAGGGTTAATTCACCCCTCCACTTT. This chain connects TRBV4-3 to TRBJ1-6; 7 bases are shared with TRBD1. Germline V gene lookup returns CDR1 LGHNA and CDR2 YSLEER. The CDR3 has 15 amino acids. J lost 6 bases, V lost 3 bases, and 5 bases had no gene match.

This clonotype was detected ten times or more. This chain joins TRBV12-3 or TRBV12-4 and TRBJ1-1; D possibly corresponds to TRBD1 (5 bases). This CDR3 has 13 residues. The ends were cut back, 3 bases at V and 5 bases at J, with 10 bases in the middle. DNA of the CDR3: TGTGCCAGCAGTTTTAATGGGGGGACTGAAGCTTTCTTT. Its protein product is CASSFNGGTEAFF.

This clonotype has a single count. This chain joins TRBV20-1 and TRBJ1-1; tentatively, D is TRBD1 (5 bases). Germline V lookup: CDR1 DFQATT, CDR2 SNEGSKA (reference sequence). V shed 5 bases and J shed 3 bases, with 10 bases lying between them. This CDR3 is built from 12 residues. CDR3 DNA sequence: TGCAGTGCTGGTCGGGGGGACACTGAAGCTTTCTTT. This codes for CSAGRGDTEAFF.

This sequence joins TRBV20-1 and TRBJ1-1; the D gene is possibly TRBD1 (6 bases). Germline V gene sequence: CDR1 DFQATT, CDR2 SNEGSKA (reference sequence). CDR3 length equals 13 residues. Trimming took 6 bases from V and 1 from J, leaving 12 bases between them. The CDR3 reads CSATQGGNTEAFF. The CDR3 DNA reads TGCAGTGCCACCCAAGGGGGGAACACTGAAGCTTTCTTT.

The chain uses TRBV7-6 and TRBJ2-3, with 10 bases identical to TRBD2. The CDR3 is 17 residues long. Trimming took 5 bases from V and 4 from J; bases not matched to a gene: 12. Germline CDR1 is SGHVS and CDR2 is FNYEAQ. The CDR3 DNA reads TGTGCCAGCAGCGCACGCTGGAGCGGGGGGGGTGCAGATACGCAGTATTTT. The encoded protein is CASSARWSGGGADTQYF. The full variable domain, rest sourced from reference TRBV7-6 and TRBJ2-3, is GAGVSQSPRYKVTKRGQDVALRCDPISGHVSLYWYRQALGQGPEFLTYFNYEAQQDKSGLPNDRFSAERPEGSISTLTIQRTEQRDSAMYRCASSARWSGGGADTQYFGPGTRLTVL.

This clonotype was observed many times. The chain uses TRBV4-3 and TRBJ2-1; D not resolved. Germline loops: CDR1 LGHNA, CDR2 YSLEER. CDR3 length: 16 amino acids. V shed 0 bases and J shed 6 bases, with 15 bases lying between them. The DNA for the CDR3 is TGCGCCAGCAGCCAAGATATGGCAGAAGGACCCAATGAGCAGTTCTTC. Protein: CASSQDMAEGPNEQFF.

The V and J genes are TRBV5-6 and TRBJ2-3, with 11 bases identical to TRBD2. This CDR3 is 16 amino acids long. Germline V CDR1 and CDR2: SGHDT, YYEEEE. The V and J ends lost 4 bases and 2 bases, in that order; junction bases with no gene match: 6. This CDR3 reads CASSLPGLAVTDTQYF. The CDR3 DNA is TGTGCCAGCAGCCTACCGGGACTAGCGGTCACAGATACGCAGTATTTT.